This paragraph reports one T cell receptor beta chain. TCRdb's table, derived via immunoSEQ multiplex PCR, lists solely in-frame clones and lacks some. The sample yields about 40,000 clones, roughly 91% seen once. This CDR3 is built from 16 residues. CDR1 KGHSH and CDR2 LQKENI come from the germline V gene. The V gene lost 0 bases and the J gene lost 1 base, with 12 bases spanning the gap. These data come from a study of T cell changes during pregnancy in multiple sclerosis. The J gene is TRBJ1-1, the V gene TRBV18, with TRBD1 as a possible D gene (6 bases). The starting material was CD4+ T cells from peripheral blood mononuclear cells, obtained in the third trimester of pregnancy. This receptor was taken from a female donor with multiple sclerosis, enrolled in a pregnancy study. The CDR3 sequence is CASSPPGRDKNTEAFF. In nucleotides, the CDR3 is TGTGCCAGCTCACCACCGGGCAGGGACAAGAACACTGAAGCTTTCTTT.